The clone carrying this TCR beta chain was picked up many times. This specimen comes from a study of identical twins. This CDR3 is 14 amino acids long. Per the germline V gene, CDR1 is MNHEY and CDR2 is SMNVEV (reference sequence). V was pared by 6 bases and J by 8 bases, with 11 bases of the junction left unmatched. TCRdb redid the calling of the 5' RACE reads with MiXCR, one entry per CDR3 protein. Of 690,000 or so distinct CDR3 sequences in the sample, approximately 6% were seen once. The sequence was obtained from a man aged 18 to 29 in good health. The sample taken for sequencing was naive T cells sorted from blood. The chain has TRBV27 and TRBJ2-3; 7 positions match TRBD2. This CDR3 reads CASSQGLGGFTQYF. The CDR3 bases are TGTGCCAGCAGCCAGGGACTGGGGGGGTTTACGCAGTATTTT.